The subject of this entry is one T cell receptor (beta chain). Its cognate antigen is unknown. The entry originates in a study of naive and memory T cell subsets. Alpha and beta constant region primers primed reverse transcription for blood and skin samples. Amplification of ligated cDNA took four PCR rounds with SP2 and nested alpha and beta constant primers. One entry per CDR3 protein results from TCRdb running MiXCR on the UMI-ligation and nested PCR reads. The profile shows 17,000 or so distinct CDR3 sequences, 7.5% to 10% of them singletons. The sample's treatment: skin biopsy from PPD injection site in Mantoux-positive individual. Unsorted total RNA, about 1 to 1,100 ng, was DNase treated before reverse transcription. General study points: Reportedly, tuberculin skin test sites gave far more TCRs than other biopsies. Delayed type IV hypersensitivity infiltration was taken to explain higher tuberculin-site TCR counts.

V gave up 8 bases and J gave up 8 bases, with 12 bases separating them. This CDR3 region has 12 residues. From germline, CDR1 is SEHNR and CDR2 FQNEAQ (reference sequence). The chain combines TRBV7-9 with TRBJ2-2; no clear D gene. The receptor comes from an adult in good health. The sequencing here drew on skin, taken from a tuberculin skin test site. CDR3 loop: CASRPQLGELFF. CDR3 in DNA: TGTGCCAGCCGACCCCAGCTGGGGGAGCTGTTTTTT. The whole variable domain, remainder taken from reference TRBV7-9 and TRBJ2-2, is DTGVSQNPRHKITKRGQNVTFRCDPISEHNRLYWYRQTLGQGPEFLTYFQNEAQLEKSRLLSDRFSAERPKGSFSTLEIQRTEQGDSAMYLCASRPQLGELFFGEGSRLTVL.